One sample yielded the 25 T cell receptor beta chains listed below, sequenced in a study of T cells in Graves' hyperthyroidism and ophthalmopathy. Authors of the study amplified TCR beta CDR3 regions from RNA transcripts. In the first-round RT-PCR of the TCR CDR3, the HTBI primer set was used. TCRdb fed the multiplex PCR reads into MiXCR, producing one record per CDR3 protein. This repertoire shows about 98,000 distinct CDR3 sequences, roughly 37% found once; its top ten account for about a tenth. Input material: peripheral blood or thyroid tissue (not recorded which). These receptors all stem from a woman in her twenties or thirties with Graves' hyperthyroidism.

The rearrangement uses TRBV28 and TRBJ1-3; D uncertain. The CDR3 runs to 14 residues. Looked up from germline, CDR1 is MDHEN and CDR2 is SYDVKM. Trimming took 6 bases from V and 3 from J, leaving 12 bases between them. The chain's CDR3 is CASSLFHIGNTIYF. The CDR3 bases are TGTGCCAGCAGCCTCTTTCATATTGGAAACACCATATATTTT.

This clonotype was observed at least ten times. This chain links TRBV4-1 with TRBJ2-7, with a tentative D call TRBD2 (6 bases). Trimming pared 4 bases from V and 2 bases from J, leaving 21 bases between. Germline V gives CDR1 MGHRA, CDR2 YSYEKL. The CDR3 is made up of 17 amino acids. The CDR3 is CASSPGGGAGRTYEQYF. The CDR3 DNA reads as TGCGCCAGCAGCCCCGGTGGCGGGGCAGGGAGGACCTACGAGCAGTACTTC.

This clonotype has a handful of counts. This chain links TRBV5-4 with TRBJ2-3; 7 bases fit TRBD2. V lost 2 bases to trimming and J lost 6 bases; unmatched junction nucleotides: 6. The length of the CDR3 is 14 residues. The germline CDR1 and CDR2 sequences are SGHNT and YYREEE (reference sequence). CDR3 loop: CASSLGGRGDTQYF. The CDR3 nucleotides read TGTGCCAGCAGCTTAGGCGGGAGAGGGGATACGCAGTATTTT.

The table lists this clonotype with a few counts. A clone one base away is much larger, so this may be a read error. The genes are TRBV11-2 and TRBJ2-3; 7 bases match TRBD2. The CDR3 extends over 16 amino acids. Germline V gene data show CDR1 as SGHAT and CDR2 as FQNNGV. After removal of 2 bases from V and 2 bases from J, the junction contained 7 bases not matched to a gene. The DNA for the CDR3 is TGTGCCAGCAGCTTAACGGGCGGGAGCATCACAGATACGCAGTATTTT. This translates into CASSLTGGSITDTQYF. The full variable domain, its missing parts supplied by reference TRBV11-2 and TRBJ2-3, is EAGVAQSPRYKIIEKRQSVAFWCNPISGHATLYWYQQILGQGPKLLIQFQNNGVVDDSQLPKDRFSAERLKGVDSTLKIQPAKLEDSAVYLCASSLTGGSITDTQYFGPGTRLTVL.

Worth noting for this clonotype: The limits of the CDR3 on the DNA are not certain, so only TCRdb's listed CDR3 is given. The chain combines TRBV7-8 with TRBJ2-2. The CDR3 sequence runs 17 residues, both termini included. Per the germline V gene, CDR1 is SGHVS and CDR2 is FQNEAQ. The CDR3 is CASSLDSYEQYFGELFF.

This clonotype was seen just once. Sequence at one end of the junction differs from germline and may be a read error. The chain recombines TRBV6-5 with TRBJ1-3, with a possible D match to TRBD1 (5 bases). CDR1 is MNHEY and CDR2 is SVGAGI in the germline V gene. CDR3 length: 15 residues. Written as DNA, the CDR3 is TGTGCCAGCAGTTATCTCAGGGATCTTGGAAACACCATACATTTT. It encodes CASSYLRDLGNTIHF.

Regarding this clonotype: The junction does not match germline at one end; this may be a read error. J is TRBJ2-5 and V is TRBV5-1; D uncertain. Germline-derived CDR1 and CDR2 are SGHRS and YFSETQ. The CDR3 runs to 15 residues. The CDR3 reads CASSLGPLEQEAQYF. CDR3 nucleotide sequence: TGCGCCAGCAGCTTGGGACCGTTAGAACAAGAGGCCCAGTACTTC.

The chain links TRBV10-3 to TRBJ1-2, with 8 bases that match TRBD1. J lost 4 bases, V lost 8 bases, and 3 bases had no gene match. CDR1 and CDR2 from the germline V gene are ENHRY and SYGVKD. There are 12 residues in the CDR3. CDR3 sequence (DNA): TGTGCCATCGGACAGGGTTCCTATGGCTACACCTTC. This sequence encodes CAIGQGSYGYTF.

The chain recombines TRBV10-3 with TRBJ2-2; weak D call: TRBD1 (5 bases). CDR3 length: 12 amino acids. Germline CDR1 is ENHRY and CDR2 is SYGVKD. The germline V and J ends were trimmed by 11 bases and 4 bases, with 11 bases remaining between them. CDR3 nucleotides: TGTGCCGTAAGAGACAGCACCGGGGAGCTGTTTTTT. Encoded protein: CAVRDSTGELFF.

As regards this clonotype: Because the CDR3 is missing its conserved closing phenylalanine or tryptophan, this is likely a read error. The CDR3 sequence is CASSPRKGYGYTS. CDR3 bases: TGTGCCAGTAGTCCAAGGAAAGGCTATGGTTACACCTCC. The V call is TRBV19, the J call TRBJ1-2; D call uncertain. CDR3 length: 13 amino acids. The germline V gene has CDR1 LNHDA and CDR2 SQIVND (reference sequence).

This clonotype was observed at least ten times. The chain links TRBV4-2 to TRBJ1-5; D unclear. Germline V gene data show CDR1 as LGHNA and CDR2 as YNFKEQ. Between the trimmed V and J ends, which lost 3 bases and 5 bases, there was a span of 5 bases. This CDR3 spans 12 amino acids. The CDR3 DNA sequence: TGTGCCAGCAGCCATCCTGATCAGCCCCAGCATTTT. Translating it yields CASSHPDQPQHF.

This clonotype was seen many times. The junction and the germline gene differ at one end; a read error may be behind it. The rearrangement uses TRBV6-6 and TRBJ2-7; 7 bases fit TRBD1. CDR3 length: 14 amino acids. Germline CDR1 reads MNHNY; CDR2 reads SVGAGI (reference sequence). CDR3 sequence: CASSYSRVGGGGDF. CDR3 in DNA: TGTGCCAGCAGTTACTCGAGGGTAGGGGGCGGTGGCGACTTC.

This clonotype has a count of ten or more. The V call is TRBV30, the J call TRBJ2-7, with 9 nucleotides matching TRBD1. The CDR3 is 13 residues long. Germline loops: CDR1 GTSNPN, CDR2 SVGIG (reference sequence). V lost 1 base and J lost 3; bases outside the gene matches: 1. CDR3 protein: CAWSAGQGYEQYF. In DNA, the CDR3 is TGTGCCTGGAGTGCGGGACAGGGCTACGAGCAGTACTTC.

Remarks on this clonotype: This may be a read error: a much more frequent sequence differs by one nucleotide. The rearrangement uses TRBV6-1 and TRBJ1-5, with 7 bases fitting TRBD1. V shed 4 bases, J shed 9 bases, and the junction held 9 bases outside the gene matches. Germline V gene sequence: CDR1 MNHNS, CDR2 SASEGT. This CDR3 has 14 residues. The CDR3 nucleotides are TGTGCCAGCAGTGCGTCAGGGGGGGATTCGCCCCAGCATTTT. Its protein product is CASSASGGDSPQHF.

The chain has TRBV28 and TRBJ1-1, with TRBD1 as a possible D gene (6 bases). V lost 6 bases and J lost 3, with 14 bases in between. This CDR3 is 14 amino acids long. Germline V CDR1 and CDR2: MDHEN, SYDVKM. CDR3 nucleotide sequence: TGTGCCAGCAGGATCAGGGGACTTGACACTGAAGCTTTCTTT. Residues: CASRIRGLDTEAFF.

The chain has TRBV7-2 and TRBJ1-1, with TRBD1 matching 7 bases. The V segment lost 5 bases and the J segment 1 base; nucleotides outside the gene matches: 22. The CDR3 has 20 residues. Germline assignment: CDR1 SGHTA and CDR2 FQGNSA. The CDR3 reads CASSNWTSGGGWDRNTEAFF. CDR3 nucleotide sequence: TGTGCCAGCAGCAATTGGACTAGCGGGGGGGGGTGGGACAGGAACACTGAAGCTTTCTTT. Full variable domain (outside the CDR3, taken from reference TRBV7-2 and TRBJ1-1): GAGVSQSPSNKVTEKGKDVELRCDPISGHTALYWYRQSLGQGLEFLIYFQGNSAPDKSGLPSDRFSAERTGGSVSTLTIQRTQQEDSAVYLCASSNWTSGGGWDRNTEAFFGQGTRLTVV.

V is TRBV19 and J is TRBJ2-1; D may be TRBD2 (6 bases). This CDR3 comprises 11 residues. Germline V gives CDR1 LNHDA, CDR2 SQIVND (reference sequence). V lost 7 bases to trimming and J lost 8 bases, with 9 bases between them. CDR3 coding DNA: TGTGCCAGTACAGCGGGCGATGAGCAGTTCTTC. It specifies CASTAGDEQFF.

This clonotype was recorded many times. The chain uses TRBV4-1 and TRBJ1-5; no definite D call. From germline, CDR1 is MGHRA and CDR2 YSYEKL. The germline V and J ends were trimmed by 2 bases and 9 bases, with 8 bases remaining between them. The CDR3 spans 12 residues. CDR3 sequence (DNA): TGCGCCAGCAGCCAAATAGGGAGGCCCCAGCATTTT. It specifies CASSQIGRPQHF.

This clonotype appeared many times. The chain couples TRBV20-1 to TRBJ2-5, with D maybe TRBD2 (6 bases). This CDR3 has 13 amino acids. CDR1 and CDR2 (germline): DFQATT, SNEGSKA (reference sequence). Between the trimmed V and J ends, which lost 5 bases and 2 bases, there was a span of 12 bases. The CDR3 DNA is TGCAGTGCTGGGCGGGGCTCGCAAGAGACCCAGTACTTC. Translating it yields CSAGRGSQETQYF.

This clonotype came up a few times. The gene calls are TRBV10-3 and TRBJ2-1, with TRBD2 matching over 8 bases. With 4 bases clipped from V and 4 bases from J, the junction kept 3 bases outside the gene matches. CDR3 length: 14 residues. Germline V CDR1 and CDR2: ENHRY, SYGVKD. The CDR3 here is CAISGGTSYNEQFF. As DNA, the CDR3 is TGTGCCATCAGTGGAGGGACTAGTTACAATGAGCAGTTCTTC.

Judged by abundance, this clonotype is medium-sized. The chain is built from TRBV20-1 and TRBJ2-7; D may be TRBD2 (6 bases). V lost 5 bases and J lost 6, with 11 bases in between. The germline V gene has CDR1 DFQATT and CDR2 SNEGSKA (reference sequence). The CDR3 consists of 11 residues. CDR3 nucleotide sequence: TGCAGTGCTTACGGGGGAGTCGAGCAGTACTTC. It translates to CSAYGGVEQYF.

With respect to this clonotype: The junction shows a germline mismatch at one end, possibly a read error. The rearrangement links TRBV24-1 to TRBJ2-2; 11 bases match TRBD1. Germline CDR1 and CDR2: KGHDR and SFDVKD. This CDR3 contains 17 residues. CDR3 DNA sequence: TGTGCCAGCAGTTTATGGGGGACAGGGGGGTACACCGGGGAGCTGTTTTTT. It yields the protein CASSLWGTGGYTGELFF.

As for this clonotype: One junction end does not reproduce the germline sequence, and a read error may be involved. The chain uses TRBV20-1 and TRBJ1-5; TRBD1 might be the D (5 bases). The CDR3 runs to 14 residues. Looked up from germline, CDR1 is DFQATT and CDR2 is SNEGSKA (reference sequence). The CDR3 is CGARVGGSNQPQHF. The CDR3 DNA reads TGCGGTGCTAGAGTCGGGGGGAGCAATCAGCCCCAGCATTTT.

The table lists this clonotype with a few counts. The V call is TRBV30, the J call TRBJ1-6; D is unresolved. CDR1 and CDR2 (germline): GTSNPN, SVGIG (reference sequence). This CDR3 is 15 amino acids long. V lost 3 bases, J lost 3 bases, and 12 bases lay in between. In DNA form, the CDR3 reads TGTGCCTGGAGCGGCAGCCCTATCTATAATTCACCCCTCCACTTT. Translation: CAWSGSPIYNSPLHF.

This clonotype showed up many times. The rearrangement uses TRBV6-5 and TRBJ2-3; D is possibly TRBD1 or TRBD2 (6 bases each). This CDR3 spans 15 amino acids. Germline V gene sequence: CDR1 MNHEY, CDR2 SVGAGI. V lost 4 bases and J 1 base, leaving 12 bases between the germline ends. CDR3 sequence: CASSLRGEGTDTQYF. CDR3 in DNA: TGTGCCAGCAGTTTGAGGGGGGAGGGCACAGATACGCAGTATTTT.